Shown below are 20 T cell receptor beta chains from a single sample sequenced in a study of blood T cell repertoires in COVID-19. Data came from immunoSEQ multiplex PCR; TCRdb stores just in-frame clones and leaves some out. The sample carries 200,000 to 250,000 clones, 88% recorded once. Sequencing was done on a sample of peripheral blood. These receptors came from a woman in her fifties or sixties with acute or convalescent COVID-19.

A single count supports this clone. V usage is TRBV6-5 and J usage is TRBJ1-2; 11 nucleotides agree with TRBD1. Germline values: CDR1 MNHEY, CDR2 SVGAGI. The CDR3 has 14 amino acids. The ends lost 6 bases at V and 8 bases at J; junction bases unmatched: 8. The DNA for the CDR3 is TGTGCCAGCAGATATACCGGGACAGGGGGAGGCTACACCTTC. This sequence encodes CASRYTGTGGGYTF.

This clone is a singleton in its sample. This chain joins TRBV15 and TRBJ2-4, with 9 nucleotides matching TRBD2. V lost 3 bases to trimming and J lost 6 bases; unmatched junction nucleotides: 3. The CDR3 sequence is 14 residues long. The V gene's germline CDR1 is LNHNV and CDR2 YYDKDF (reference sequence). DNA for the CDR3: TGTGCCACCAGCAGGGGGACTAGCCCAAACATTCAGTACTTC. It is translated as CATSRGTSPNIQYF.

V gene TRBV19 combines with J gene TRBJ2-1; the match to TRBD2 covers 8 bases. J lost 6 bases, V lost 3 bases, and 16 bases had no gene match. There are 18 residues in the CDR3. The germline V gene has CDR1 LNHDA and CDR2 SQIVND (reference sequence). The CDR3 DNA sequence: TGTGCCAGTAGTATCAGTCTAGCGGGCACATCAAACGCCAATGAGCAGTTCTTC. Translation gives CASSISLAGTSNANEQFF.

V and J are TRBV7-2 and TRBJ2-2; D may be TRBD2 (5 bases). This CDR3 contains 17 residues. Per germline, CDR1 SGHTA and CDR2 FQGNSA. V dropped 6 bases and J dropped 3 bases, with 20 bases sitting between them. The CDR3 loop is CASRPGSRVVDTGELFF. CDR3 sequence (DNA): TGTGCCAGCAGGCCGGGGAGTAGGGTTGTGGACACCGGGGAGCTGTTTTTT.

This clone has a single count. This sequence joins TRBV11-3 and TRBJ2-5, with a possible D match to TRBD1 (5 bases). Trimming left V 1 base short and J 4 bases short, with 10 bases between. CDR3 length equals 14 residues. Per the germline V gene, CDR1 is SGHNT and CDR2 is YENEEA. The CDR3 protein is CASSLASDTETQYF. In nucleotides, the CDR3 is TGTGCCAGCAGCTTAGCATCGGACACAGAGACCCAGTACTTC.

This CDR3 reads CASSLPGGTGVNEQFF. In DNA, the CDR3 is TGTGCCAGCAGTTTACCCGGGGGGACAGGGGTCAATGAGCAGTTCTTC. The chain couples TRBV28 to TRBJ2-1; 10 bases match TRBD1. J gave up 6 bases and V 2 bases, and 7 bases lay outside the gene matches. Per the germline V gene, CDR1 is MDHEN and CDR2 is SYDVKM. The CDR3 is 16 amino acids.

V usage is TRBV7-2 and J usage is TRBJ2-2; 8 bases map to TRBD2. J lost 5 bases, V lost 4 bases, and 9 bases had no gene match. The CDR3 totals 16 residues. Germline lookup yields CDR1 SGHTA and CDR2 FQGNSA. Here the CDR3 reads CASSSTGTRKTGELFF. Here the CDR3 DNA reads TGTGCCAGCAGCTCTACCGGGACTAGGAAGACCGGGGAGCTGTTTTTT.

CDR3 bases: TGTGCCAGCAGCCAAGATTTGACAGGGGGAAATCAGCCCCAGCATTTT. Residues: CASSQDLTGGNQPQHF. The chain combines TRBV4-2 with TRBJ1-5; 9 bases map to TRBD1. The CDR3 length is 16 residues. Germline V gene lookup returns CDR1 LGHNA and CDR2 YNFKEQ. Trimming took 0 bases from V and 4 from J; bases not matched to a gene: 4.

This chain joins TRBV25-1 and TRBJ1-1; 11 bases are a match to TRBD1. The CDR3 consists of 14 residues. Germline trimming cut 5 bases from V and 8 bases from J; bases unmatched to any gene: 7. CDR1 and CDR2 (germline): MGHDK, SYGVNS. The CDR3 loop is CASSSGTGGGEAFF. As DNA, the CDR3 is TGTGCCAGCAGTTCCGGGACAGGGGGAGGAGAAGCTTTCTTT.

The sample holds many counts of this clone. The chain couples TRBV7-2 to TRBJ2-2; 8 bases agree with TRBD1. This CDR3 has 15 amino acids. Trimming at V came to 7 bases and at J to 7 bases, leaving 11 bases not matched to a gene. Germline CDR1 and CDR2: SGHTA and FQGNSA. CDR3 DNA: TGTGCCAGCAATTTTCGGGCAGGGGGCAACGGGGAGCTGTTTTTT. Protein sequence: CASNFRAGGNGELFF.

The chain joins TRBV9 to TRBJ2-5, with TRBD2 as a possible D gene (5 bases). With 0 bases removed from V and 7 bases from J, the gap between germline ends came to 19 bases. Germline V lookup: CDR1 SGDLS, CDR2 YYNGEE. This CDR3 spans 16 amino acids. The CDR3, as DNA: TGTGCCAGCAGCGTAGATACGGCGGCAGCCCGGGGGACCCAGTACTTC. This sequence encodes CASSVDTAAARGTQYF.

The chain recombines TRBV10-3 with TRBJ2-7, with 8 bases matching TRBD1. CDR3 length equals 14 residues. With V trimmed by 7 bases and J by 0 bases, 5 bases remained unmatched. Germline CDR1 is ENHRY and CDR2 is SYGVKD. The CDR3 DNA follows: TGTGCCATCAAGGGACAGGACAGCTCCTACGAGCAGTACTTC. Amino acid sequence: CAIKGQDSSYEQYF.

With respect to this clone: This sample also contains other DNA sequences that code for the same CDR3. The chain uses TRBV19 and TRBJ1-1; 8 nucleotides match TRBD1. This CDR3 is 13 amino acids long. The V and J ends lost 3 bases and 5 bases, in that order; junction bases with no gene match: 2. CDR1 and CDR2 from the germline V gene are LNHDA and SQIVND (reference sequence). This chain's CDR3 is CASSIDRGTEAFF. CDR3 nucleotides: TGTGCCAGTAGTATCGACAGGGGTACTGAAGCTTTCTTT.

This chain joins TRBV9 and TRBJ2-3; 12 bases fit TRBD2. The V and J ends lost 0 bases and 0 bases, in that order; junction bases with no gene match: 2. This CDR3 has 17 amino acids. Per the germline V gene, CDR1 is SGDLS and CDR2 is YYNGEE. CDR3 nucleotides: TGTGCCAGCAGCGTAGGACTAGCGGGGGCTAGCACAGATACGCAGTATTTT. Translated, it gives CASSVGLAGASTDTQYF. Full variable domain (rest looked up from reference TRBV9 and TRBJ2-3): DSGVTQTPKHLITATGQRVTLRCSPRSGDLSVYWYQQSLDQGLQFLIQYYNGEERAKGNILERFSAQQFPDLHSELNLSSLELGDSALYFCASSVGLAGASTDTQYFGPGTRLTVL.

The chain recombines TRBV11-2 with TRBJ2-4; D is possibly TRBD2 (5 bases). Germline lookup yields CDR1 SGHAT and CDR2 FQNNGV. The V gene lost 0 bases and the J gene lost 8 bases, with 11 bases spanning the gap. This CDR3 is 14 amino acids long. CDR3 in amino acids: CASSLEFEGYIQYF. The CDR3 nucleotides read TGTGCCAGCAGCTTAGAATTCGAGGGCTACATTCAGTACTTC.

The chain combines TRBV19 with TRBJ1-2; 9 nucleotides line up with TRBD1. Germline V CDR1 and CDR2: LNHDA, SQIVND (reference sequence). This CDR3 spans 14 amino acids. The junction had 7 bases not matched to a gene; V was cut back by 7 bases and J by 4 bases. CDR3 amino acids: CASTRDRAPYGYTF. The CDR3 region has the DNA TGTGCCAGTACCCGGGACAGGGCCCCCTATGGCTACACCTTC.

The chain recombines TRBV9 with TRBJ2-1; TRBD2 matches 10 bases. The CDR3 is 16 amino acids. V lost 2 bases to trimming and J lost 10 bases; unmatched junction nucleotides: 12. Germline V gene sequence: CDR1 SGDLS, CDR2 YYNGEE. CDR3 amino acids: CASSVTLGLAAPEQFF. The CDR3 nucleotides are TGTGCCAGCAGCGTGACCTTAGGACTAGCGGCCCCCGAGCAGTTCTTC.

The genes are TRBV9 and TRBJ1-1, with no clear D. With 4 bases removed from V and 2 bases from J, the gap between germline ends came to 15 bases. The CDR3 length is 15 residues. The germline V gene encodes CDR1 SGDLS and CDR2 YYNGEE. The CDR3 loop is CASSTTGSFNTEAFF. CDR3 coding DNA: TGTGCCAGCAGCACCACCGGGAGTTTTAACACTGAAGCTTTCTTT.

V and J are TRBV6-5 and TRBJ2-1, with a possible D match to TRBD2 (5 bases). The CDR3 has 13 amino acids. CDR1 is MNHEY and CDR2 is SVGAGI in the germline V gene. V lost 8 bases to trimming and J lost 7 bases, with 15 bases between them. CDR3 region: CASSKVKRNEQFF. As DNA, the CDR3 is TGTGCCAGCTCGAAGGTAAAGCGGAATGAGCAGTTCTTC.

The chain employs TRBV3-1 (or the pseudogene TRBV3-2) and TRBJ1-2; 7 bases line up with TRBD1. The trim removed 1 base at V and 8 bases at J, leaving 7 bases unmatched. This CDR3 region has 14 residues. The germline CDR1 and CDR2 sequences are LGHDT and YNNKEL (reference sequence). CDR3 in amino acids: CASSQVVTGPGYTF. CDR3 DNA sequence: TGTGCCAGCAGCCAAGTAGTGACAGGGCCCGGCTACACCTTC.